The next 2 T cell receptor beta chains were all read from a single sample in a study of blood T cell repertoires in COVID-19. Clones were sequenced by immunoSEQ multiplex PCR, and TCRdb holds only the in-frame ones, with some missing. The sample yields 300,000 to 450,000 clones, 80% to 90% seen once. Sequencing was performed on PBMCs or T cells enriched from blood (not recorded which). All receptors come from a man between 18 and 29 years old who had recovered from COVID-19.

This clone was seen a few times. The CDR3 DNA sequence: TGTGCCAGCAGCCGCCTCCGACAGACAATCGAAGCTTTCTTT. This sequence encodes CASSRLRQTIEAFF. The rearrangement uses TRBV28 and TRBJ1-1; a weak D match, TRBD1 (5 bases). The CDR3 is 14 residues long. The ends were cut back, 6 bases at V and 8 bases at J, with 19 bases in the middle. Germline V lookup: CDR1 MDHEN, CDR2 SYDVKM.

The V call is TRBV24-1, the J call TRBJ2-1; D possibly corresponds to TRBD1 (5 bases). V lost 3 bases to trimming and J lost 8 bases, with 19 bases between them. Germline CDR1 reads KGHDR; CDR2 reads SFDVKD. The CDR3 totals 16 residues. CDR3 residues: CATSDPRQQISDEQFF. CDR3 nucleotides: TGTGCCACCAGTGATCCCCGACAGCAAATCTCTGATGAGCAGTTCTTC.